This TCR beta chain stems from a study of siplizumab effects on memory and regulatory T cells. The CDR3 extends over 13 amino acids. The germline CDR1 and CDR2 sequences are SGDLS and YYNGEE. Trimming pared 7 bases from V and 3 bases from J, leaving 13 bases between. With regard to this clone: Its specificity is not known.

Study-level results: No assignable naive or memory phenotype existed for roughly 80-95% of proliferating CD4+ or CD8+ clones. Proliferating Tregs in siplizumab cultures were never verified as suppressive. In siplizumab conditions, mappable alloreactive CD4+ clones averaged approximately 75% Treg-derived, against 25% to 30% in controls.

Per sample, some 90,000 TCR templates were assayed. Produced via immunoSEQ multiplex PCR; TCRdb's table is partial and in-frame only. The sample has around 100,000 clones; about 94% are singletons. The sample comprised non-Treg CD4+ T cells sorted from blood. The chain couples TRBV9 to TRBJ1-2, with D perhaps TRBD1 (5 bases). The source is a human donor in good health. The chain's CDR3 is CASSRGADYGYTF. As DNA, the CDR3 is TGTGCCAGCTCCAGAGGGGCAGACTATGGCTACACCTTC.